A single sample is the source of the 14 T cell receptor beta chains below, sequenced in a study of blood T cell repertoires in COVID-19. The data were produced by immunoSEQ multiplex PCR, yet TCRdb's version contains in-frame clones alone and is incomplete. The table lists 300,000 to 350,000 clones, 88% of them singletons. The sequenced material came from PBMCs or T cells enriched from blood (not recorded which). These receptors all stem from a woman in her thirties who had been exposed to COVID-19.

The chain joins TRBV24-1 to TRBJ1-1, with 8 bases matching TRBD1. CDR1 is KGHDR, CDR2 SFDVKD, per germline. V lost 7 bases to trimming and J lost 1 base; unmatched junction nucleotides: 13. The CDR3 has 17 residues. CDR3 nucleotide sequence: TGTGCCACCAGCTCCGGGACAGGAGCCTTGGGGAACACTGAAGCTTTCTTT. It codes for CATSSGTGALGNTEAFF.

This chain joins TRBV7-7 and TRBJ2-1, with TRBD2 matching 9 bases. Per the germline V gene, CDR1 is SSHAT and CDR2 is FNYEAQ (reference sequence). The CDR3 covers 14 residues. The V and J ends lost 5 bases and 9 bases, in that order; junction bases with no gene match: 8. CDR3 in amino acids: CASSPGTSRGEQFF. CDR3 coding DNA: TGTGCCAGCAGCCCCGGGACTAGCAGAGGTGAGCAGTTCTTC.

This chain links TRBV7-9 with TRBJ1-6, with 9 positions matching TRBD1. Germline CDR1 SEHNR, CDR2 FQNEAQ (reference sequence). The V segment lost 5 bases and the J segment 10 bases; nucleotides outside the gene matches: 6. This CDR3 comprises 14 residues. The CDR3 DNA follows: TGTGCCAGCAGCCCCGGGACAGGGAAGTCACCCCTCCACTTT. It is translated as CASSPGTGKSPLHF.

This clone was seen a handful of times. The rearrangement uses TRBV7-9 and TRBJ1-1; tentatively, D is TRBD1 (6 bases). Trimming stripped 5 bases from V and 0 bases from J, with 16 bases between. Germline CDR1 is SEHNR and CDR2 is FQNEAQ (reference sequence). CDR3 length: 16 residues. The CDR3 DNA reads as TGTGCCAGCAGCCCACAAGGACAGTGGATGAACACTGAAGCTTTCTTT. Its protein is CASSPQGQWMNTEAFF.

This clone has a single count. The chain uses TRBV10-2 and TRBJ2-1, with 13 nucleotides matching TRBD2. The V gene end was trimmed by 5 bases and the J gene end by 0 bases; junction bases not matched to a gene: 13. Germline CDR1 and CDR2: WSHSY and SAAADI. The CDR3 length is 20 residues. The CDR3: CASSQPPGLAGINSYNEQFF. The CDR3 coding sequence is TGCGCCAGCAGTCAGCCACCGGGACTAGCGGGAATCAACTCCTACAATGAGCAGTTCTTC.

The gene calls are TRBV6-2 or TRBV6-3 and TRBJ2-7; 7 bases are a match to TRBD2. The CDR3 has 15 amino acids. The ends lost 4 bases at V and 5 bases at J; junction bases unmatched: 11. CDR1 is MNHEY and CDR2 is SVGEGT in the germline V gene. The CDR3 region has the DNA TGTGCCAGCAGTTCGGAGACTAGCACTTTCCACGAGCAGTACTTC. This encodes CASSSETSTFHEQYF.

The chain employs TRBV28 and TRBJ1-1, with D maybe TRBD1 (5 bases). This CDR3 has 17 amino acids. The V and J ends lost 3 bases and 0 bases respectively, with 17 bases between them. CDR1 is MDHEN and CDR2 is SYDVKM in the germline V gene. The CDR3 sequence is CASSLGWHGGMNTEAFF. CDR3 nucleotides: TGTGCCAGCAGTTTGGGGTGGCATGGGGGGATGAACACTGAAGCTTTCTTT.

The genes are TRBV5-1 and TRBJ1-5; no reliable D call. The V gene lost 5 bases and the J gene lost 5 bases, with 11 bases spanning the gap. The CDR3 runs to 13 residues. Per the germline V gene, CDR1 is SGHRS and CDR2 is YFSETQ. The CDR3 loop is CASSSRGDQPQHF. The CDR3 DNA is TGCGCCAGCAGTTCCCGGGGTGATCAGCCCCAGCATTTT.

V is TRBV9 and J is TRBJ2-7; TRBD2 agrees at 8 bases. V shed 0 bases, J shed 0 bases, and the junction held 2 bases outside the gene matches. Germline lookup yields CDR1 SGDLS and CDR2 YYNGEE. This CDR3 has 15 amino acids. The CDR3 DNA reads TGTGCCAGCAGCGTAGGGAGCGGGAGCTCCTACGAGCAGTACTTC. This sequence encodes CASSVGSGSSYEQYF. Complete variable domain (other parts from reference TRBV9 and TRBJ2-7): DSGVTQTPKHLITATGQRVTLRCSPRSGDLSVYWYQQSLDQGLQFLIQYYNGEERAKGNILERFSAQQFPDLHSELNLSSLELGDSALYFCASSVGSGSSYEQYFGPGTRLTVT.

This clone came up a few times. The J gene is TRBJ1-4, the V gene TRBV11-3, with 12 bases identical to TRBD1. The CDR3 spans 18 residues. V shed 4 bases, J shed 6 bases, and the junction held 12 bases outside the gene matches. Germline V lookup: CDR1 SGHNT, CDR2 YENEEA. The DNA for the CDR3 is TGTGCCAGCAGCTCGGCCCAAGGGACAGGGGGCGTATATGAAAAACTGTTTTTT. It yields the protein CASSSAQGTGGVYEKLFF.

The chain combines TRBV4-2 with TRBJ1-5, with TRBD1 as a possible D gene (6 bases). V lost 3 bases and J 7 bases, leaving 13 bases between the germline ends. CDR1 LGHNA and CDR2 YNFKEQ come from the germline V gene. The CDR3 totals 14 residues. The CDR3 DNA reads as TGTGCCAGCAGCCAGGAACAGGGCGGGCAGCCCCAGCATTTT. Its protein is CASSQEQGGQPQHF.

Here the CDR3 reads CASSPTSGSGEQYF. The DNA for the CDR3 is TGCGCCAGCAGCCCGACTAGCGGGAGTGGGGAGCAGTACTTC. The J gene is TRBJ2-7, the V gene TRBV5-1, with TRBD2 matching over 12 bases. This CDR3 region has 14 residues. V was clipped by 4 bases and J by 7 bases; unmatched bases: 6. The germline V gene encodes CDR1 SGHRS and CDR2 YFSETQ.

V gene TRBV18 combines with J gene TRBJ2-5, with unresolved D. The CDR3 has 15 amino acids. Germline CDR1 and CDR2: KGHSH and LQKENI. V was cut by 0 bases and J by 0 bases, with 8 bases left in between. Written as DNA, the CDR3 is TGTGCCAGCTCACCACCCCCCCGGTACCAAGAGACCCAGTACTTC. Translation: CASSPPPRYQETQYF.

The chain combines TRBV12-3 or TRBV12-4 with TRBJ1-2; 7 nucleotides match TRBD1. CDR3 length: 13 residues. V trimming: 4 bases; J trimming: 8 bases; junction bases outside the gene matches: 7. The CDR3: CASSSFGGQGYTF. Here the CDR3 DNA reads TGTGCCAGCAGTTCGTTTGGGGGACAGGGCTACACCTTC.